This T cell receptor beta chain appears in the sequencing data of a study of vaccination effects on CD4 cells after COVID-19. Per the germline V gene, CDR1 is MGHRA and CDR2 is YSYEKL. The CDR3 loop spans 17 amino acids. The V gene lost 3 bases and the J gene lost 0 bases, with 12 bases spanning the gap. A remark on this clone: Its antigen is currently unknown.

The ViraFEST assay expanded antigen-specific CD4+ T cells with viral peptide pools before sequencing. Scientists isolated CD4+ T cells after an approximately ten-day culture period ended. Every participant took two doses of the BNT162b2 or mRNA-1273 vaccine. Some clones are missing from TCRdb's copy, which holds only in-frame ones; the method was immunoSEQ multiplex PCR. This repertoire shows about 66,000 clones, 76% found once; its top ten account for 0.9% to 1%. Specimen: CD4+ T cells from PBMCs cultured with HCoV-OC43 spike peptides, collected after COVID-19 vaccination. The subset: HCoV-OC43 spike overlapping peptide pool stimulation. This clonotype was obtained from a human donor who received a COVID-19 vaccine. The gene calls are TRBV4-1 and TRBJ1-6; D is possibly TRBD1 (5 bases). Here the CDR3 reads CASSQGWGSSYNSPLHF. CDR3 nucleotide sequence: TGCGCCAGCAGCCAGGGTTGGGGGAGCTCCTATAATTCACCCCTCCACTTT.